Reported below is one TCR beta chain. The sample is drawn from a study of blood T cell repertoires in COVID-19. Profiled with immunoSEQ multiplex PCR; TCRdb holds only in-frame clones, not every one. Of 350,000 or so clones detected, about 88% appear once; the ten largest clones hold under 1.2%. From germline, CDR1 is SGDLS and CDR2 YYNGEE. CDR3 length: 13 amino acids. The V end was cut by 3 bases, the J end by 1 base, with 8 bases between. The receptor comes from a woman under 40 who had been exposed to COVID-19. The chain recombines TRBV9 with TRBJ2-7, with TRBD2 as a possible D gene (5 bases). Sequencing used PBMCs or T cells enriched from blood (not recorded which). CDR3 in DNA: TGTGCCAGCAGCGGAGGCGGGTCCTACGAGCAGTACTTC. Its translation is CASSGGGSYEQYF. Looking up the rest from reference TRBV9 and TRBJ2-7 gives the full variable domain: DSGVTQTPKHLITATGQRVTLRCSPRSGDLSVYWYQQSLDQGLQFLIQYYNGEERAKGNILERFSAQQFPDLHSELNLSSLELGDSALYFCASSGGGSYEQYFGPGTRLTVT.